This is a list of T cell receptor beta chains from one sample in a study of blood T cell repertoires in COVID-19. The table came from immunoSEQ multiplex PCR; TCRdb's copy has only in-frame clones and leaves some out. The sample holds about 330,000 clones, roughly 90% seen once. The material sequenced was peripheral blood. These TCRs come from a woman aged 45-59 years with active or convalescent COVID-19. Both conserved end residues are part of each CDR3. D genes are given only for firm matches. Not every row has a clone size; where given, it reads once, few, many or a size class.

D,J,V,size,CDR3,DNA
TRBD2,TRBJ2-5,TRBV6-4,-,CASSDLGLAGEWETQYF,TGTGCCAGCAGTGACCTGGGACTAGCGGGAGAGTGGGAGACCCAGTACTTC
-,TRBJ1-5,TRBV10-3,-,CAISESHGNQPQHF,TGTGCCATCAGTGAGTCCCACGGGAATCAGCCCCAGCATTTT
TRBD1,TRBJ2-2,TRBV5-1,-,CASSLAGGEAGELFF,TGCGCCAGCAGCTTGGCAGGGGGTGAGGCCGGGGAGCTGTTTTTT
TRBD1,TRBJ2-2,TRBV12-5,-,CASGSSGQGATGELFF,TGTGCTAGTGGTTCTTCGGGACAGGGGGCGACCGGGGAGCTGTTTTTT
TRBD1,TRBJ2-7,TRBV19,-,CASSIGGGTGDTTYEQYF,TGTGCCAGTAGTATCGGCGGGGGGACAGGGGACACCACCTACGAGCAGTACTTC
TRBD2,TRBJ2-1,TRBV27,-,CASSPILTSGNEQFF,TGTGCCAGCAGTCCCATACTGACTAGCGGTAATGAGCAGTTCTTC
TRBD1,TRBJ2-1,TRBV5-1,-,CASGYRGIGNEQFF,TGCGCCAGCGGATACAGGGGTATCGGGAATGAGCAGTTCTTC
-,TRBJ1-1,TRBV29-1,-,CSVEGRITEAFF,TGCAGCGTTGAGGGGCGGATCACTGAAGCTTTCTTT
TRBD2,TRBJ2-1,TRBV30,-,CAWSVPGLAEYNEQFF,TGTGCCTGGAGTGTTCCGGGACTAGCGGAATACAATGAGCAGTTCTTC
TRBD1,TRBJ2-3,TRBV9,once,CASSTRQGVTDTQYF,TGTGCCAGCAGCACCCGACAGGGGGTCACAGATACGCAGTATTTT
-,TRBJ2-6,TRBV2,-,CASSGGRRSGANVLTF,TGTGCCAGCAGTGGCGGCAGAAGGTCTGGGGCCAACGTCCTGACTTTC
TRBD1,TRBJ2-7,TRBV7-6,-,CASSLVGQGANEQYF,TGTGCCAGCAGCTTAGTAGGTCAGGGGGCCAACGAGCAGTACTTC
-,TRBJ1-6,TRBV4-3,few,CASSQGTQTGNSPLHF,TGCGCCAGCAGCCAAGGCACGCAAACGGGGAATTCACCCCTCCACTTT
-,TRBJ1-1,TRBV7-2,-,CASSLYTEAFF,TGTGCCAGCAGTCTTTACACTGAAGCTTTCTTT
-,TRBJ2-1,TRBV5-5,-,CASSLIRGSYNEQFF,TGTGCCAGCAGCTTAATCCGGGGGTCCTACAATGAGCAGTTCTTC
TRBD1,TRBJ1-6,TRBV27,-,CASGAGTGYSPLHF,TGTGCCAGCGGGGCCGGGACAGGTTATTCACCCCTCCACTTT
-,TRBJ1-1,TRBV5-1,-,CASSFGPGSLPEAFF,TGCGCCAGCAGCTTTGGGCCTGGGTCGCTCCCTGAAGCTTTCTTT
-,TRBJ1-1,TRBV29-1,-,CSVERRMNTEAFF,TGCAGCGTTGAACGGAGAATGAACACTGAAGCTTTCTTT
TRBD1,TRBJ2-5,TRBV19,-,CASTQGAGRMKTQYF,TGTGCCAGTACCCAGGGGGCCGGCCGCATGAAGACCCAGTACTTC
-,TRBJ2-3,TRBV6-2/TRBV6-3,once,CASSWGPEDTQYF,TGTGCCAGCAGTTGGGGGCCCGAGGATACGCAGTATTTT
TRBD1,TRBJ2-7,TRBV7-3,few,CASSPWQGAGEQYF,TGTGCCAGCAGCCCGTGGCAGGGGGCGGGTGAGCAGTACTTC
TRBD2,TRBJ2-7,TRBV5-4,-,CASSPRVAGAYEQYF,TGTGCCAGCAGCCCAAGGGTAGCGGGGGCCTACGAGCAGTACTTC
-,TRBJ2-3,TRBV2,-,CASSYSPSTDTQYF,TGTGCCAGCAGTTACAGCCCGAGCACAGATACGCAGTATTTT
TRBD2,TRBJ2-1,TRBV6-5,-,CASSPGGSYNEQFF,TGTGCCAGCAGCCCGGGAGGCTCCTACAATGAGCAGTTCTTC
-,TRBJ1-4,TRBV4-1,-,CASSQEGSGSEKLFF,TGCGCCAGCAGCCAAGAGGGGTCGGGGAGTGAAAAACTGTTTTTT
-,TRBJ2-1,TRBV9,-,CASSVSGTDYNEQFF,TGTGCCAGCAGCGTATCAGGAACCGATTACAATGAGCAGTTCTTC
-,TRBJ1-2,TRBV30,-,CAWSAGTIYGYTF,TGTGCCTGGAGCGCCGGGACAATCTATGGCTACACCTTC
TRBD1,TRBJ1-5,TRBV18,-,CASSPDRVDQPQHF,TGTGCCAGCTCACCAGACAGGGTCGATCAGCCCCAGCATTTT
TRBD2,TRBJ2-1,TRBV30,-,CAWTPGLAGNEQFF,TGTGCCTGGACCCCAGGACTAGCGGGCAATGAGCAGTTCTTC
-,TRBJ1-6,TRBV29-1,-,CSVQTGPNSPLHF,TGCAGCGTTCAGACAGGCCCTAATTCACCCCTCCACTTT
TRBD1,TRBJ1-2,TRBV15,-,CATSRSDRGNSYGYTF,TGTGCCACCAGCAGATCTGACAGGGGGAATAGCTATGGCTACACCTTC
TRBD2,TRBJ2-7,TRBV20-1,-,CSASSQAGGPSYEQYF,TGCAGTGCTAGTAGTCAAGCGGGAGGCCCCTCTTACGAGCAGTACTTC